The TCR beta chain described here comes from a study of blood T cell repertoires in COVID-19. Background on the study: Acute and convalescent COVID-19 specimens originated in the United States, Italy and Spain. T cells, B-cell-depleted T cells, or PBMCs provided the cDNA or gDNA that served as material.

From germline, CDR1 is KGHSH and CDR2 LQKENI. J lost 6 bases, V lost 6 bases, and 12 bases had no gene match. CDR3 length: 16 residues. Per the study methods: Amplifying reference gene primers gave estimates of nucleated cell counts. Generated by immunoSEQ multiplex PCR, the TCRdb table keeps only in-frame clones and is missing some. D and trimming come from the DNA, and the V and J calls and clone size come from that table. Of 30,000 to 45,000 clones listed, around 81% are singletons. The clonotype was recovered from a human donor in a cohort sampled during active COVID-19. Sequenced input: peripheral blood. V usage is TRBV18 and J usage is TRBJ1-4; 8 bases are a match to TRBD1. The CDR3 DNA follows: TGTGCCAGCTCTCTACCCAGGGGGCATCTTGATGAAAAACTGTTTTTT. This encodes CASSLPRGHLDEKLFF.